The text below deals with one T cell receptor (beta chain). TCRdb's copy holds only in-frame clones and misses some; the assay was immunoSEQ multiplex PCR. Of about 79,000 clones listed, 80% to 90% are singletons. The data belong to a study of neoadjuvant anti-PD-1 for oral cavity cancer. In the study overall: Around day 43, patients without progression received a fourth nivolumab dose before surgery.

CDR3 length equals 17 residues. V usage is TRBV21-1 and J usage is TRBJ2-3; the listed D gene, TRBD1, was not tested against the DNA. TRBV21-1 represents a pseudogene. This clonotype was obtained from a person aged 35-80 years with oral cavity squamous cell carcinoma. Sequenced here: PBMCs, sampled before nivolumab (anti-PD-1) treatment. CDR3 residues: CTSSKMQGPVWGDTQYF. Here the CDR3 DNA reads TGTACCAGCAGCAAAATGCAAGGGCCGGTTTGGGGCGATACGCAGTATTTT.